The next 30 T cell receptor beta chains were all read from a single sample in a study of blood T cell repertoires in COVID-19. Clones were sequenced by immunoSEQ multiplex PCR, and TCRdb holds only the in-frame ones, with some missing. The sample has roughly 280,000 clones; 65% to 90% are singletons. The sample comprised peripheral blood. All receptors derive from a man aged 30 to 45 with active or convalescent COVID-19.

This chain connects TRBV19 to TRBJ2-2; 8 bases line up with TRBD2. Germline trimming cut 2 bases from V and 3 bases from J; bases unmatched to any gene: 8. The CDR3 loop spans 17 amino acids. Germline V lookup: CDR1 LNHDA, CDR2 SQIVND (reference sequence). The DNA of the CDR3 is TGTGCCAGTAGTATACCGGGGGGGCCTAGGTACACCGGGGAGCTGTTTTTT. It codes for CASSIPGGPRYTGELFF.

The chain couples TRBV11-2 to TRBJ2-1; 11 nucleotides match TRBD2. This CDR3 is 17 amino acids long. The J segment lost 1 base and the V segment lost 5 bases, leaving 7 bases of the junction unmatched. The germline gives CDR1 SGHAT, CDR2 FQNNGV. CDR3 sequence reads: CASSVTSGGVSYNEQFF. The CDR3 DNA reads TGTGCCAGCAGCGTAACTAGCGGGGGTGTATCCTACAATGAGCAGTTCTTC.

This chain connects TRBV19 to TRBJ2-2; D not resolved. This CDR3 contains 14 residues. The germline V gene encodes CDR1 LNHDA and CDR2 SQIVND (reference sequence). The V and J ends lost 2 bases and 4 bases respectively, with 8 bases between them. The DNA of the CDR3 is TGTGCCAGTAGTATATTTGAGAGCACCGGGGAGCTGTTTTTT. As protein: CASSIFESTGELFF. The variable domain in full, completed from reference TRBV19 and TRBJ2-2, reads DGGITQSPKYLFRKEGQNVTLSCEQNLNHDAMYWYRQDPGQGLRLIYYSQIVNDFQKGDIAEGYSVSREKKESFPLTVTSAQKNPTAFYLCASSIFESTGELFFGEGSRLTVL.

The chain recombines TRBV7-6 with TRBJ2-3, with TRBD1 matching 7 bases. The CDR3 runs to 18 residues. The V segment lost 4 bases and the J segment 2 bases; nucleotides outside the gene matches: 15. CDR1 and CDR2 from the germline V gene are SGHVS and FNYEAQ. The CDR3 nucleotides are TGTGCCAGCAGCTACTCCTCCTCGGACAGGCGCCCCACAGATACGCAGTATTTT. Protein sequence: CASSYSSSDRRPTDTQYF.

The genes are TRBV18 and TRBJ1-2, with TRBD1 identical over 7 bases. Trimming took 2 bases from V and 2 from J; bases not matched to a gene: 5. Germline V CDR1 and CDR2: KGHSH, LQKENI. The CDR3 is 15 amino acids. CDR3 coding DNA: TGTGCCAGCTCACCATCGGGACAGCCAAACTATGGCTACACCTTC. Translated, it gives CASSPSGQPNYGYTF.

Written as DNA, the CDR3 is TGTGCCACCAGCAGAGAGCCTAACGAGTACAGGGGACGTCAGCCCCAGCATTTT. The encoded protein is CATSREPNEYRGRQPQHF. The chain links TRBV15 to TRBJ1-5, with 7 bases aligning to TRBD1. The ends lost 0 bases at V and 6 bases at J; junction bases unmatched: 14. The CDR3 consists of 18 residues. Germline loops: CDR1 LNHNV, CDR2 YYDKDF (reference sequence).

The V call is TRBV4-1, the J call TRBJ1-2; 7 bases are a match to TRBD1. CDR1 and CDR2 (germline): MGHRA, YSYEKL. The CDR3 covers 16 residues. V gave up 0 bases and J gave up 2 bases; unmatched junction bases: 6. The CDR3 DNA sequence: TGCGCCAGCAGCCAAGATCTTACAGGGGTAAACTATGGCTACACCTTC. It specifies CASSQDLTGVNYGYTF.

This chain joins TRBV15 and TRBJ2-2, with 8 bases that match TRBD1. Germline-derived CDR1 and CDR2 are LNHNV and YYDKDF (reference sequence). The CDR3 is 16 residues long. Unmatched junction bases numbered 6, after V lost 6 bases and J lost 0 bases. This CDR3 reads CATRSTGASNTGELFF. DNA of the CDR3: TGTGCCACCAGGTCGACAGGGGCCTCGAACACCGGGGAGCTGTTTTTT.

The V gene is TRBV9, the J gene TRBJ2-3; D unresolved. CDR1 SGDLS and CDR2 YYNGEE come from the germline V gene. The CDR3 has 13 amino acids. The V end was cut by 0 bases, the J end by 5 bases, with 7 bases between. The DNA of the CDR3 is TGTGCCAGCAGCGTAGATGTCATAGATACGCAGTATTTT. It is translated as CASSVDVIDTQYF.

V gene TRBV5-6 combines with J gene TRBJ1-2, with D uncertain. The ends were cut back, 4 bases at V and 0 bases at J, with 13 bases in the middle. The CDR3 is 15 amino acids. The germline V gene has CDR1 SGHDT and CDR2 YYEEEE. The CDR3 loop is CASSMAGPANYGYTF. In nucleotides, the CDR3 is TGTGCCAGCAGCATGGCTGGTCCGGCTAACTATGGCTACACCTTC.

This sequence joins TRBV27 and TRBJ2-7, with 10 bases fitting TRBD2. With 2 bases clipped from V and 2 bases from J, the junction kept 12 bases outside the gene matches. In germline, CDR1 is MNHEY, CDR2 SMNVEV (reference sequence). This CDR3 contains 18 residues. Here the CDR3 reads CASSLVGSGGAWAYEQYF. The CDR3 DNA reads TGTGCCAGCAGTTTAGTAGGAAGCGGGGGGGCCTGGGCCTACGAGCAGTACTTC.

The V gene is TRBV6-6, the J gene TRBJ1-6; D not resolved. V was pared by 6 bases and J by 5 bases, with 14 bases between. The CDR3 contains 15 residues. Germline CDR1 MNHNY, CDR2 SVGAGI (reference sequence). The CDR3 region has the DNA TGTGCCAGCAGCCGTCTTGAGGCCCATAATTCACCCCTCCACTTT. Translation: CASSRLEAHNSPLHF.

The rearrangement links TRBV6-2 or TRBV6-3 to TRBJ2-3; TRBD2 matches at 8 bases. V lost 5 bases, J lost 1 base, and 5 bases stayed unmatched. Germline V CDR1 and CDR2: MNHEY, SVGEGT. This CDR3 spans 15 amino acids. The CDR3 DNA is TGTGCCAGCAGTCGATCGACTAGCGGCACAGATACGCAGTATTTT. Amino acids: CASSRSTSGTDTQYF.

The chain combines TRBV6-1 with TRBJ2-3, with TRBD1 matching 8 bases. This CDR3 has 16 amino acids. V lost 0 bases and J lost 6; bases outside the gene matches: 8. In germline, CDR1 is MNHNS, CDR2 SASEGT. This CDR3 reads CASSEASGGGSDTQYF. The CDR3 region has the DNA TGTGCCAGCAGTGAAGCCTCAGGGGGCGGCAGCGATACGCAGTATTTT.

The chain has TRBV15 and TRBJ1-1; the D is unclear. Trimming took off 0 bases at V and 3 bases at J, with 14 bases between the two ends. The germline CDR1 and CDR2 sequences are LNHNV and YYDKDF (reference sequence). CDR3 size: 16 residues. CDR3 in amino acids: CATSREGHGRDTEAFF. The CDR3 DNA sequence: TGTGCCACCAGCAGAGAAGGGCACGGGCGGGACACTGAAGCTTTCTTT. Combining the CDR3 with reference TRBV15 and TRBJ1-1 gives the whole variable domain DAMVIQNPRYQVTQFGKPVTLSCSQTLNHNVMYWYQQKSSQAPKLLFHYYDKDFNNEADTPDNFQSRRPNTSFCFLDIRSPGLGDTAMYLCATSREGHGRDTEAFFGQGTRLTVV.

The CDR3: CASSQGIYGYTF. CDR3 DNA: TGTGCCAGCAGCCAAGGTATATATGGCTACACCTTC. The chain joins TRBV14 to TRBJ1-2; D gene ambiguous. Germline V gene lookup returns CDR1 SGHDN and CDR2 FVKESK. This CDR3 comprises 12 residues. Trimming took 1 base from V and 5 from J, leaving 5 bases between them. The complete variable domain, with remaining parts taken from reference TRBV14 and TRBJ1-2, reads EAGVTQFPSHSVIEKGQTVTLRCDPISGHDNLYWYRRVMGKEIKFLLHFVKESKQDESGMPNNRFLAERTGGTYSTLKVQPAELEDSGVYFCASSQGIYGYTFGSGTRLTVV.

The V gene is TRBV5-1, the J gene TRBJ1-1; maybe TRBD1 (6 bases). V lost 3 bases to trimming and J lost 4 bases, with 16 bases between them. The CDR3 consists of 15 residues. From germline, CDR1 is SGHRS and CDR2 YFSETQ. In DNA form, the CDR3 reads TGCGCCAGCAGCTCTCCGGACAGACGGGGCACTGAAGCTTTCTTT. Its protein is CASSSPDRRGTEAFF. Based on the CDR3 plus reference TRBV5-1 and TRBJ1-1, the full variable domain is KAGVTQTPRYLIKTRGQQVTLSCSPISGHRSVSWYQQTPGQGLQFLFEYFSETQRNKGNFPGRFSGRQFSNSRSEMNVSTLELGDSALYLCASSSPDRRGTEAFFGQGTRLTVV.

The V and J genes are TRBV5-1 and TRBJ1-3; TRBD1 agrees at 8 bases. This CDR3 has 16 residues. The germline gives CDR1 SGHRS, CDR2 YFSETQ. The trim removed 4 bases at V and 5 bases at J, leaving 11 bases unmatched. CDR3 nucleotide sequence: TGCGCCAGCAGCCAAAGGACAGGGACGCGGAGAAACACCATATATTTT. Translation: CASSQRTGTRRNTIYF.

The V and J genes are TRBV25-1 and TRBJ1-2, with 11 bases matching TRBD1. The CDR3 spans 17 residues. Germline-derived CDR1 and CDR2 are MGHDK and SYGVNS. The junction had 12 bases not matched to a gene; V was cut back by 3 bases and J by 6 bases. CDR3 bases: TGTGCCAGCAGTGATCTCGGCGGGACAGGGGGACTGGATGGCTACACCTTC. It yields the protein CASSDLGGTGGLDGYTF.

The chain joins TRBV5-6 to TRBJ2-3; TRBD2 matches 8 bases. CDR3 size: 14 residues. CDR1 and CDR2 from the germline V gene are SGHDT and YYEEEE. The trim removed 0 bases at V and 5 bases at J, leaving 2 bases unmatched. As DNA, the CDR3 is TGTGCCAGCAGCTTGGTACGGGGGGGAGATACGCAGTATTTT. This encodes CASSLVRGGDTQYF.

Written as DNA, the CDR3 is TGTGCCAGCAGCCAATACGACAGGACGAAGGGGGCTGAAGCTTTCTTT. It yields the protein CASSQYDRTKGAEAFF. The V gene is TRBV7-9, the J gene TRBJ1-1; weak D call: TRBD1 (6 bases). Germline CDR1 is SEHNR and CDR2 is FQNEAQ (reference sequence). CDR3 length equals 16 residues. V was clipped by 5 bases and J by 6 bases, with 22 bases between them.

V gene TRBV5-1 combines with J gene TRBJ2-1, with a weak D call TRBD2 (5 bases). Germline V gene sequence: CDR1 SGHRS, CDR2 YFSETQ. The V end was cut by 5 bases, the J end by 5 bases, with 11 bases between. The CDR3 totals 13 residues. For the CDR3, the DNA is TGCGCCAGCAGTCCTCCGGGAAACAATGAGCAGTTCTTC. The encoded protein is CASSPPGNNEQFF.

This chain joins TRBV28 and TRBJ2-2; TRBD1 aligns across 8 bases. The trim removed 5 bases at V and 3 bases at J, leaving 2 bases unmatched. Per the germline V gene, CDR1 is MDHEN and CDR2 is SYDVKM. The CDR3 has 14 amino acids. The CDR3 bases are TGTGCCAGCAGTCTGACAGGGGACACCGGGGAGCTGTTTTTT. It codes for CASSLTGDTGELFF.

The chain joins TRBV6-2 or TRBV6-3 to TRBJ1-1; TRBD1 matches 8 bases. V gave up 2 bases and J gave up 10 bases; unmatched junction bases: 6. Germline V gene sequence: CDR1 MNHEY, CDR2 SVGEGT. The CDR3 is 13 residues long. The CDR3 region has the DNA TGTGCCAGCAGTTACCAACTAGGGACAGGAGCTTTCTTT. Protein sequence: CASSYQLGTGAFF.

This sequence joins TRBV10-2 and TRBJ1-5, with 8 bases lining up with TRBD1. The germline V gene has CDR1 WSHSY and CDR2 SAAADI. CDR3 length: 15 amino acids. V trimming: 3 bases; J trimming: 9 bases; junction bases outside the gene matches: 10. The CDR3 here is CASSDVGQGSPPQHF. In DNA form, the CDR3 reads TGCGCCAGCAGTGACGTTGGACAGGGCTCACCGCCCCAGCATTTT.

In its sample, this clone was seen a few times. This chain links TRBV2 with TRBJ1-3; no reliable D call. Germline V gene lookup returns CDR1 SNHLY and CDR2 FYNNEI. CDR3 length equals 13 residues. V lost 9 bases to trimming and J lost 4 bases, with 13 bases between them. In DNA form, the CDR3 reads TGTGCCAGTCTCGGTGGACTCGGAAACACCATATATTTT. Protein sequence: CASLGGLGNTIYF.

The chain carries TRBV9 and TRBJ2-3, with D perhaps TRBD2 (5 bases). V lost 0 bases, J lost 0 bases, and 14 bases lay in between. The CDR3 runs to 17 residues. Germline loops: CDR1 SGDLS, CDR2 YYNGEE. This CDR3 reads CASSVGWSGSSTDTQYF. The CDR3 region has the DNA TGTGCCAGCAGCGTAGGGTGGAGCGGATCGAGCACAGATACGCAGTATTTT.

The chain carries TRBV5-1 and TRBJ2-3, with TRBD1 matching 9 bases. Germline values: CDR1 SGHRS, CDR2 YFSETQ. CDR3 length: 14 amino acids. V shed 3 bases, J shed 6 bases, and the junction held 5 bases outside the gene matches. The CDR3 DNA sequence: TGCGCCAGCAGCTACCGGGACAGGGTGGATACGCAGTATTTT. Translated, it gives CASSYRDRVDTQYF.

The rearrangement joins TRBV6-5 to TRBJ1-2; 9 nucleotides align to TRBD1. Germline V gene sequence: CDR1 MNHEY, CDR2 SVGAGI. The CDR3 has 15 amino acids. The V segment lost 6 bases and the J segment 0 bases; nucleotides outside the gene matches: 5. CDR3 region: CASRPDRGSNYGYTF. DNA for the CDR3: TGTGCCAGCAGGCCCGACAGGGGGTCTAACTATGGCTACACCTTC.

The V and J genes are TRBV7-9 and TRBJ2-5; D might be TRBD1 (5 bases). This CDR3 is 16 amino acids long. Deletions cut 3 bases from V and 5 bases from J, with 19 bases between. Germline CDR1 SEHNR, CDR2 FQNEAQ (reference sequence). Here the CDR3 reads CASSFYPGSPVETQYF. CDR3 sequence (DNA): TGTGCCAGCAGCTTTTACCCAGGGTCGCCGGTGGAGACCCAGTACTTC.